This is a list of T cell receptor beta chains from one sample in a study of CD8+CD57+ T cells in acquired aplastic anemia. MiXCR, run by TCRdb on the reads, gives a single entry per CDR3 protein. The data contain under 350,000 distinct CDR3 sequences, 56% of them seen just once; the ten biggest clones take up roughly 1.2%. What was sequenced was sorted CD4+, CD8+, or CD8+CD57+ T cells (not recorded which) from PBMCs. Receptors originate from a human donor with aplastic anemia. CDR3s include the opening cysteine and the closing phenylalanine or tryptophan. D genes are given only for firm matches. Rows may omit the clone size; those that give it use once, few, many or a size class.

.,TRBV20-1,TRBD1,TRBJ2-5,TGCAGTGCTAGACGACAGGGGCAAGAGACCCAGTACTTC,CSARRQGQETQYF
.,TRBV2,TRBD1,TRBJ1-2,TGTGCCAGCAGTTCCTGGGACAGCCGATCTAACTATGGCTACACCTTC,CASSSWDSRSNYGYTF
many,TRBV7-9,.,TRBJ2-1,TGTGCCAGCAGCTTAGAGGTCAGACGCAATGAGCAGTTCTTC,CASSLEVRRNEQFF
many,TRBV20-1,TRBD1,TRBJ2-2,TGCAGTGCTCTGGGACAGGGGAAGAACACCGGGGAGCTGTTTTTT,CSALGQGKNTGELFF
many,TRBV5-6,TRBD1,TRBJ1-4,TGTGCCAGCAGCTTACATGAGGGGGCTCCACTTTTT,CASSLHEGAPLF
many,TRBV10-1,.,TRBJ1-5,TGCGCCAGCAGTGATAGCGGGCAGCCCCAGCATTTT,CASSDSGQPQHF
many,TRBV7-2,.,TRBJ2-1,TGTGCCAGCAGCTTAGCGGGGGCAGGGCTCAATGAGCAGTTCTTC,CASSLAGAGLNEQFF
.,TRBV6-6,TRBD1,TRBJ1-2,TGTGCCAGCAGTGGAGGACAGGGGATATACTATGGCTACACCTTC,CASSGGQGIYYGYTF
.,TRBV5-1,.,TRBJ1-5,TGCGCCAGCAGCTTGGTCCCCCAGGGGCAAAGAGGTCAGCCCCAGCATTTT,CASSLVPQGQRGQPQHF
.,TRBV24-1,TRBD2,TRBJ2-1,TGTGCCACCAGAGCGGGGGGGATCGCTTACTTC,CATRAGGIAYF
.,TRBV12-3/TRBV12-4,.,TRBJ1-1,TGTGCCAGCAGCCTAAGGGGTACGAACACTGAAGCTTTCTTT,CASSLRGTNTEAFF
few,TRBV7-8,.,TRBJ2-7,TGTGCCAGCAGCTATGCCTACGAGCAGTACTTC,CASSYAYEQYF
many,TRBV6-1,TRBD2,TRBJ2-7,TGTGCCAGCAGGTCGGGACTAGCGGGAGGGATCGAGCAGTACTTC,CASRSGLAGGIEQYF
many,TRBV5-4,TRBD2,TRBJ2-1,TGTGCCAGCAGCTTGTCTGGACTAGCGGGGGGAGGCGAGCAGTTCTTC,CASSLSGLAGGGEQFF
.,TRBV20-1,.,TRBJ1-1,TGCAGTGTGTCAGTGATGAACACTGAAGCTTTCTTT,CSVSVMNTEAFF
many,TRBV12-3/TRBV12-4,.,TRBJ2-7,TGTGCCAGCAGCCTCGAAAGCTCCTACGAGCAGTACTTC,CASSLESSYEQYF
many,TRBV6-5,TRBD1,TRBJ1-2,TGTGCCAGCAGTGGACAGGGTAGCTATGGCTACACCTTC,CASSGQGSYGYTF
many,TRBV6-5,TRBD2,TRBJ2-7,TGTGCCAGCAGTTACTCTAGCGGGAACTTCTACGAGCAGTACTTC,CASSYSSGNFYEQYF
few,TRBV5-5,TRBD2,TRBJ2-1,TGTGCCAGCGGGTCCGGGACTAGCCTTAATGAGCAGTTCTTC,CASGSGTSLNEQFF
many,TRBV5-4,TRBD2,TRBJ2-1,TGTGCCAGCAGCTTGAAGGTGGGGACTAGCGGGAGGGCGGGGTCGTACAATGAGCAGTTCTTC,CASSLKVGTSGRAGSYNEQFF
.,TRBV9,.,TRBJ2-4,TGTGCCAGCAGTTTAGATGGGGCTGTGGACGGAAACATTCAGTACTTC,CASSLDGAVDGNIQYF
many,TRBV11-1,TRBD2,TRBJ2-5,TGTGCCAGCAGCTTAGGCATCCTAGCGGGAGTTAACCAAGAGACCCAGTACTTC,CASSLGILAGVNQETQYF
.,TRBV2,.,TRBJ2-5,TGTGCCAGCAGCCAACTAGCTTCTGAGACCCAGTACTTC,CASSQLASETQYF
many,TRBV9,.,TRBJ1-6,TGTGCCAGCAGCGGCGGGGACTATAATTCACCCCTCCACTTT,CASSGGDYNSPLHF
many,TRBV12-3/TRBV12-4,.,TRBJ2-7,TGTGCCAGCAGTTGGGGTGCCTACGAGCAGTACTTC,CASSWGAYEQYF
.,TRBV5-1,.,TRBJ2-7,TGCGCCAGCAGCTTGAATGAAGGAGAGCAGTACTTC,CASSLNEGEQYF
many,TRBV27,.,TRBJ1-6,TGTGCCAGCAGTCTTACAGGGAGATCACCCCTCCACTTT,CASSLTGRSPLHF
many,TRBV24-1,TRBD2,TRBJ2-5,TGTGCCACCAGTGATTCCGGCGCGGGGGGGCAAGAGACCCAGTACTTC,CATSDSGAGGQETQYF
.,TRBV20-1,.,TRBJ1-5,TGCAGTGCTAGAGGGTATGTGGGTCAGCCCCAGCATTTT,CSARGYVGQPQHF
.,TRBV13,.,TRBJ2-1,TGTGCCAGCAGCTTAGGCAGGGGTTCTGAGCAGTTCTTC,CASSLGRGSEQFF
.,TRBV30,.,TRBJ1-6,TGTGCCTGGGATCGGGACTCTACCTATAATTCACCCCTCCACTTT,CAWDRDSTYNSPLHF
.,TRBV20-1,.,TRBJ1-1,TGCAGTGCTAGAGTGGCGGGAGGGTTCTTT,CSARVAGGFF
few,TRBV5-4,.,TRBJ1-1,TGTGCCAGCAGCTTGGAACAACTGAACACTGAAGCTTTCTTT,CASSLEQLNTEAFF
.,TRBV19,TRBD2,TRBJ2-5,TGTGCCAGTAGTATGCAACTAGCGGGAGTTGGTGAGACCCAGTACTTC,CASSMQLAGVGETQYF
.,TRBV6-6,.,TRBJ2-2,TGTGCCAGCAGTGACCCACAGGGGAACACCGGGGAGCTGTTTTTT,CASSDPQGNTGELFF